This T cell receptor (beta chain) was sequenced during a study of cytomegalovirus exposure and HLA in healthy donors. This PCR relied on a set of 60 Vbeta primers and 13 Jbeta primers. Method: immunoSEQ multiplex PCR; TCRdb's copy keeps in-frame clones and lacks some. Of 150,000 to 200,000 clones in the sample, 75% were seen once. With regard to this clone: The antigen is not known.

In germline, CDR1 is LGHNA, CDR2 YNFKEQ. The CDR3 has 16 amino acids. V was pared by 4 bases and J by 1 base, with 9 bases of the junction left unmatched. The study, taken as a whole, reports: The sole available immune exposure information was CMV serostatus. Most TCR beta V segments were productive about 90% or about 30% of the time in an earlier analysis.

The clonotype comes from a man aged 18 to 29 in good health and CMV-seropositive. The chain combines TRBV4-2 with TRBJ2-7; 8 positions agree with TRBD2. The sample was PBMCs. The CDR3 sequence: CASSPSGGGRSYEQYF. The CDR3 DNA reads as TGTGCCAGCAGCCCCTCCGGGGGCGGGAGGTCCTACGAGCAGTACTTC.